This entry lists 5 T cell receptor beta chains sequenced from one sample in a study of blood T cell repertoires in COVID-19. Produced via immunoSEQ multiplex PCR; TCRdb's table is partial and in-frame only. This sample has fewer than 60,000 clones; about 85% occur once, and the top ten carry roughly 6.7%. The source material was peripheral blood. These TCRs come from a man in his sixties with acute or convalescent COVID-19.

This clone was detected only once. The V gene is TRBV27, the J gene TRBJ1-5; TRBD1 is a possible D gene (6 bases). The CDR3 runs 15 residues. The germline V gene has CDR1 MNHEY and CDR2 SMNVEV (reference sequence). Trimming stripped 5 bases from V and 3 bases from J, with 14 bases between. The CDR3 nucleotides are TGTGCCAGCAGTCGGACAGACGGGACCAATCAGCCCCAGCATTTT. Its protein is CASSRTDGTNQPQHF.

This chain connects TRBV6-1 to TRBJ2-5; 9 nucleotides align to TRBD1. The trim removed 3 bases at V and 2 bases at J, leaving 7 bases unmatched. The CDR3 spans 16 residues. Per the germline V gene, CDR1 is MNHNS and CDR2 is SASEGT. CDR3 residues: CASSEGQGLDQETQYF. In DNA form, the CDR3 reads TGTGCCAGCAGTGAGGGACAGGGTCTCGATCAAGAGACCCAGTACTTC.

The chain couples TRBV18 to TRBJ2-1; maybe TRBD1 (6 bases). V shed 6 bases and J shed 8 bases, with 14 bases lying between them. This CDR3 has 13 amino acids. Germline CDR1 and CDR2: KGHSH and LQKENI. The CDR3 DNA reads TGTGCCAGCTCGTCCATACAGGGTTATGAGCAGTTCTTC. Protein product: CASSSIQGYEQFF.

This clone is a singleton in its sample. The CDR3 DNA sequence: TGTGCCAGCAGTCCGAAGGGACAGCCCCCAGCCTATGGCTACACCTTC. Translating it yields CASSPKGQPPAYGYTF. The chain recombines TRBV27 with TRBJ1-2, with 7 bases aligning to TRBD1. The ends lost 5 bases at V and 4 bases at J; junction bases unmatched: 13. Germline-derived CDR1 and CDR2 are MNHEY and SMNVEV (reference sequence). The CDR3 is made up of 16 amino acids.

The gene calls are TRBV27 and TRBJ2-5, with 7 bases matching TRBD2. This CDR3 region has 13 residues. Looked up from germline, CDR1 is MNHEY and CDR2 is SMNVEV (reference sequence). After removal of 5 bases from V and 4 bases from J, the junction contained 4 bases not matched to a gene. The DNA for the CDR3 is TGTGCCAGCAGTGGGGAGGGCCCAGAGACCCAGTACTTC. Its protein product is CASSGEGPETQYF.